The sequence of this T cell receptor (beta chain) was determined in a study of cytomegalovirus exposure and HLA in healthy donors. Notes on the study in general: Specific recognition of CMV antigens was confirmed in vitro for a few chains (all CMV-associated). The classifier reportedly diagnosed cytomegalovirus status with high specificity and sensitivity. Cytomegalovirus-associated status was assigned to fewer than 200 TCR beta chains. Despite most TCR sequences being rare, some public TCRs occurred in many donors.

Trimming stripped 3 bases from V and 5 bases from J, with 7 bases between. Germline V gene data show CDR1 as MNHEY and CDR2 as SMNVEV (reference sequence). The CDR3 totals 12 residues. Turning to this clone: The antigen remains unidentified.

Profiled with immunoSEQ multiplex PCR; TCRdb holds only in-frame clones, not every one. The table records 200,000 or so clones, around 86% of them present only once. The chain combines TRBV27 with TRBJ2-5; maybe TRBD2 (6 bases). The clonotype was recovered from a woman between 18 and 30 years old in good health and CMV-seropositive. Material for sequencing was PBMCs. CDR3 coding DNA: TGTGCCAGCAGTTTTGGGGGGGAGACCCAGTACTTC. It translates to CASSFGGETQYF.